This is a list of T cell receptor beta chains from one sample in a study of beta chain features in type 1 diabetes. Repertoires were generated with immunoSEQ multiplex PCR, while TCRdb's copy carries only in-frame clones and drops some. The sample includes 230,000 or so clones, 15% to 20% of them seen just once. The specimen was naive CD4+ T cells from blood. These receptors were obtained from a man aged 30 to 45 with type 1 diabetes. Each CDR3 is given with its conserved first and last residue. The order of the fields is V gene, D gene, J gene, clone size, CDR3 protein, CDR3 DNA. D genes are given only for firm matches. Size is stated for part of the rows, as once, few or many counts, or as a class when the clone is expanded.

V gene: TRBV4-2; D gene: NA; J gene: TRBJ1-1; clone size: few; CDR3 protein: CASSQDHLGSNTEAFF; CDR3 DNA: TGTGCCAGCAGCCAAGATCATCTGGGGTCGAACACTGAAGCTTTCTTT
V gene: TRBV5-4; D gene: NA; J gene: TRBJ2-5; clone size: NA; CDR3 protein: CASSAGTSQETQYF; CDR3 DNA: TGTGCCAGCAGCGCCGGGACATCACAAGAGACCCAGTACTTC
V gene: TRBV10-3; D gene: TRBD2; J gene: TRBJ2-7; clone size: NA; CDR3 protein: CATWSGREDSYEQYF; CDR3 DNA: TGTGCCACCTGGAGTGGGCGGGAGGACTCCTACGAGCAGTACTTC
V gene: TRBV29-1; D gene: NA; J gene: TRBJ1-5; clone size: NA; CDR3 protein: CSVDYGNQPQHF; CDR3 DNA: TGCAGCGTTGATTACGGCAATCAGCCCCAGCATTTT
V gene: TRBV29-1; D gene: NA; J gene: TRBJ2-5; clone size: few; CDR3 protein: CSARQETQYF; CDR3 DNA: TGCAGCGCCCGACAAGAGACCCAGTACTTC
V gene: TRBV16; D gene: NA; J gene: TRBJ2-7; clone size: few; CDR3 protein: CASSLTYEQYF; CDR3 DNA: TGTGCCAGCAGCCTCACTTACGAGCAGTACTTC
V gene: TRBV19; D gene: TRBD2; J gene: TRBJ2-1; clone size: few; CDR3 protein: CASSIGSSGNNEQFF; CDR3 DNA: TGTGCCAGTTCCATCGGGTCTAGCGGAAACAATGAGCAGTTCTTC
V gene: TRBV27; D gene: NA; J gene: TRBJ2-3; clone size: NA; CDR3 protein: CASRHQQGDTQYF; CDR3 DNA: TGTGCCAGCAGACACCAACAGGGAGATACGCAGTATTTT
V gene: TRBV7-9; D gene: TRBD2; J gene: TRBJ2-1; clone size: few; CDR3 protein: CSTSGYYNEQFF; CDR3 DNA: TGTTCCACTAGCGGATACTACAATGAGCAGTTCTTC
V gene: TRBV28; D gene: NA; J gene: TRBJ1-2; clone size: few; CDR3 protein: CASSSPSGVNYGYTF; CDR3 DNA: TGTGCCAGCAGTTCCCCTTCAGGGGTCAACTATGGCTACACCTTC
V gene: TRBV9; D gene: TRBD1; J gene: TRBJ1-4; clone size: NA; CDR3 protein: CASSVGQGINEKLFF; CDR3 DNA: TGTGCCAGCAGCGTAGGACAGGGGATAAACGAAAAACTGTTTTTT
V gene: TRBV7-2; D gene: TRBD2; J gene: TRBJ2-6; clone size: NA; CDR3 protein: CASSLRTSLPGANVLTF; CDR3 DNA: TGTGCCAGCAGCTTAAGGACTAGCCTCCCTGGGGCCAACGTCCTGACTTTC
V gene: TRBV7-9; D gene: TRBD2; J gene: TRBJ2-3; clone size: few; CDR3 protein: CASSILAGVADTQYF; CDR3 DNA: TGTGCCAGCAGCATACTAGCGGGAGTAGCAGATACGCAGTATTTT
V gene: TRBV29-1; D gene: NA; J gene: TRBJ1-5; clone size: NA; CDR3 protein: CSIMEQGLNQPQHF; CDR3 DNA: TGCAGCATCATGGAGCAGGGGCTTAATCAGCCCCAGCATTTT
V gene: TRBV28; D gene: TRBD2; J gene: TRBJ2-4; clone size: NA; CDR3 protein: CASSGGSGIADIQYF; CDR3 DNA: TGTGCCAGCAGCGGGGGTAGCGGGATTGCAGACATTCAGTACTTC
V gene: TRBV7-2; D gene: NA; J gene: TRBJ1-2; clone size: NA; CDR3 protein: CASSLYRVDGYTF; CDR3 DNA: TGTGCCAGCAGCTTGTACAGGGTGGATGGCTACACCTTC
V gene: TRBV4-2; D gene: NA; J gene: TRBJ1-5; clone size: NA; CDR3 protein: CASSQQTDSNQPQHF; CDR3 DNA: TGTGCCAGCAGCCAACAGACCGATAGCAATCAGCCCCAGCATTTT
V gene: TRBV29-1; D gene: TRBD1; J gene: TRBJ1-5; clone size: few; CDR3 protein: CSVGGTGWDQPQHF; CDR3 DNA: TGCAGCGTTGGTGGGACAGGCTGGGATCAGCCCCAGCATTTT
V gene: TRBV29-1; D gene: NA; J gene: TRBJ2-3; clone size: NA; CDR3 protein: CSVDLEVADTQYF; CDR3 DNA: TGCAGCGTTGACCTGGAGGTAGCAGATACGCAGTATTTT
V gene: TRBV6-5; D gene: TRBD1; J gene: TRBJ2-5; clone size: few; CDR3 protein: CATMGQNQETQYF; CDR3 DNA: TGTGCCACCATGGGACAGAATCAAGAGACCCAGTACTTC
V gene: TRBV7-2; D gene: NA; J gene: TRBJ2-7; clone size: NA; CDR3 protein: CASSYHEGQYF; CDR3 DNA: TGTGCCAGCAGCTACCACGAGGGGCAGTACTTC
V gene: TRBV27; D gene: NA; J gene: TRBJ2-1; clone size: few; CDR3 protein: CASSTSKGVVYNEQFF; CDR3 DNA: TGTGCCAGCAGTACCTCTAAGGGGGTAGTCTACAATGAGCAGTTCTTC
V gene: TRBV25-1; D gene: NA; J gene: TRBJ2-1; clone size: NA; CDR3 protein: CASSEYPQFSSYNEQFF; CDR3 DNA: TGTGCCAGCAGTGAATATCCCCAATTTAGCTCCTACAATGAGCAGTTCTTC
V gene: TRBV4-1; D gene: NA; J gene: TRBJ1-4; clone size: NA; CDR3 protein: CASSRRQANEKLFF; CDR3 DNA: TGCGCCAGCAGCCGGAGACAGGCTAATGAAAAACTGTTTTTT
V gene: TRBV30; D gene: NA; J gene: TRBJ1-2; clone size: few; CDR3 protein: CAWSVLTNYGYTF; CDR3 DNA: TGTGCCTGGAGTGTGCTAACTAACTATGGCTACACCTTC
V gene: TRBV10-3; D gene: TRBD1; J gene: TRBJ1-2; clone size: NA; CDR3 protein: CAISLPGQGADYGYTF; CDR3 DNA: TGTGCCATCAGTCTCCCGGGACAGGGGGCGGACTATGGCTACACCTTC
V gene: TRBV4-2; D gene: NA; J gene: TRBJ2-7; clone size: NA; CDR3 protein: CASSLRYRDPSYEQYF; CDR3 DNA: TGTGCCAGCAGCCTACGATACAGGGATCCCTCCTACGAGCAGTACTTC
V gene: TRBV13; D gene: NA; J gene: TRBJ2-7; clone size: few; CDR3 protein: CAGGYRGSYEQYF; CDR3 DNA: TGTGCCGGGGGGTATCGCGGCTCCTACGAGCAGTACTTC
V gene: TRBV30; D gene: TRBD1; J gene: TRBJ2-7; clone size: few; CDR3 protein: CAWSYPDRAYYEQYF; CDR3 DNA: TGTGCCTGGAGTTACCCCGACAGGGCTTATTACGAGCAGTACTTC
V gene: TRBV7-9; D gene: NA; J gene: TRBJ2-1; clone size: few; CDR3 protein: CASSLVQYNEQFF; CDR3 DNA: TGTGCCAGCAGCTTAGTACAGTACAATGAGCAGTTCTTC
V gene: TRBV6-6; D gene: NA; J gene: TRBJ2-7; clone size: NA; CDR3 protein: CASSVTTSSGRVEQYF; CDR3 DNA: TGTGCCAGCAGTGTCACGACTAGTTCGGGCCGTGTAGAGCAGTACTTC
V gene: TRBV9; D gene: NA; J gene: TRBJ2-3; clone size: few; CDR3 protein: CASSPSTDTQYF; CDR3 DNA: TGTGCCAGCAGCCCCTCCACAGATACGCAGTATTTT
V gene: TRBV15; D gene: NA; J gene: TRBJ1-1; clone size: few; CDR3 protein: CATSRVAGSSTEAFF; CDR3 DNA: TGTGCCACCAGCAGAGTGGCCGGCTCATCCACTGAAGCTTTCTTT
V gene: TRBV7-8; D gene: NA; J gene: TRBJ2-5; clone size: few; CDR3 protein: CASILGGTNGETQYF; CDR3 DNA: TGTGCCAGCATCCTGGGGGGGACAAACGGGGAGACCCAGTACTTC
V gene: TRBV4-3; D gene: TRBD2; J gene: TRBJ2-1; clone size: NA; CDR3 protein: CASSQDGALAGGHNEQFF; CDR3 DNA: TGCGCCAGCAGCCAAGATGGGGCCTTAGCGGGAGGGCACAATGAGCAGTTCTTC
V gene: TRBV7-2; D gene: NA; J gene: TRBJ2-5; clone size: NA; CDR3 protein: CASRIGVTETQYF; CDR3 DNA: TGTGCCAGCAGGATTGGAGTGACAGAGACCCAGTACTTC
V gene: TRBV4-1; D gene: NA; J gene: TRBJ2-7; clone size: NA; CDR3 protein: CASSQVHGAGGKQYF; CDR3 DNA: TGCGCCAGCAGCCAAGTTCATGGGGCGGGCGGGAAGCAGTACTTC
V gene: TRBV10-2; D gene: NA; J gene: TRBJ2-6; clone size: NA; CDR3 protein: CASRRRQMTGANVLTF; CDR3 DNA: TGCGCCAGCAGAAGGAGACAGATGACTGGGGCCAACGTCCTGACTTTC
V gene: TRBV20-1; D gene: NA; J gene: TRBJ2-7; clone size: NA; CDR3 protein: CSAERTYEQYF; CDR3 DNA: TGCAGTGCCGAGAGAACCTACGAGCAGTACTTC
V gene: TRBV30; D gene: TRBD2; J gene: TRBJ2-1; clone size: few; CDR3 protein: CAYGLAGNEQFF; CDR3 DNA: TGTGCCTACGGACTAGCGGGAAATGAGCAGTTCTTC
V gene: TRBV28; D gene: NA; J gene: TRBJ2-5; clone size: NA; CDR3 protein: CASSPSGLWETQYF; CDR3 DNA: TGTGCCAGCAGTCCCAGCGGGCTTTGGGAGACCCAGTACTTC
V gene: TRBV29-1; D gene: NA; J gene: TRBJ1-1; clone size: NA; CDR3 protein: CSVGRNTEAFF; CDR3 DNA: TGCAGCGTGGGTCGGAACACTGAAGCTTTCTTT
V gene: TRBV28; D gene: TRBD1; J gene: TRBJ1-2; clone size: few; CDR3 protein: CASSYPDRAYGYTF; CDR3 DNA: TGTGCCAGCAGCTACCCCGACAGGGCGTATGGCTACACCTTC
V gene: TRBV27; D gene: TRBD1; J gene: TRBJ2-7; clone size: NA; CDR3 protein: CASSFGWGQRDTYEQYF; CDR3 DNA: TGTGCCAGCAGTTTCGGCTGGGGACAGAGAGATACCTACGAGCAGTACTTC
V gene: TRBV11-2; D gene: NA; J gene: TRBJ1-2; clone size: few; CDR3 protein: CASSPEGYGYTF; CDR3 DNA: TGTGCCAGCAGCCCCGAGGGCTATGGCTACACCTTC
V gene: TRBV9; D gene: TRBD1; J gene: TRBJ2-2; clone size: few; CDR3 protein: CASSVRPGGVGGELFF; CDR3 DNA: TGTGCCAGCAGCGTAAGGCCAGGGGGCGTCGGCGGGGAGCTGTTTTTT
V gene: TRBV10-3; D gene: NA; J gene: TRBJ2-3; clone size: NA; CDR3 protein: CAIKAPRQDTQYF; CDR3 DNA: TGTGCCATCAAGGCACCTCGTCAAGATACGCAGTATTTT
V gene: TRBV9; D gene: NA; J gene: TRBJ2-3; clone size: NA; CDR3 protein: CASTPGGGEDTQYF; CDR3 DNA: TGTGCCAGCACCCCGGGAGGGGGCGAGGATACGCAGTATTTT
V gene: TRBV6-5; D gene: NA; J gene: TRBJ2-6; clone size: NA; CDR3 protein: CASSAPGANVLTF; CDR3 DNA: TGTGCCAGCAGTGCCCCTGGGGCCAACGTCCTGACTTTC
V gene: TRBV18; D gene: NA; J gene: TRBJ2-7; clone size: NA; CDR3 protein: CASSPVGNYEQYF; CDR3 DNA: TGTGCCAGCTCACCGGTGGGGAACTACGAGCAGTACTTC
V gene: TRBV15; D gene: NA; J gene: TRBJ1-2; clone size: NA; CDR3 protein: CATSRGDLGYGYTF; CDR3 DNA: TGTGCCACCAGCAGAGGGGACCTAGGATATGGCTACACCTTC
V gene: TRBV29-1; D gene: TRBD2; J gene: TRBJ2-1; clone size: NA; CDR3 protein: CSVRLAISSYNEQFF; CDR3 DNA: TGCAGCGTGAGACTAGCGATCTCGTCCTACAATGAGCAGTTCTTC
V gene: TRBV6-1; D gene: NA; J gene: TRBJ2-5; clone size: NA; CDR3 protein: CASSFTGFQETQYF; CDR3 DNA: TGTGCCAGCAGTTTTACAGGTTTCCAAGAGACCCAGTACTTC
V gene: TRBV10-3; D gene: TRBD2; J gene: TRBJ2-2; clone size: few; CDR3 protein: CAISESLGGIGELFF; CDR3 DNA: TGTGCCATCAGTGAGTCGTTGGGAGGGATCGGGGAGCTGTTTTTT
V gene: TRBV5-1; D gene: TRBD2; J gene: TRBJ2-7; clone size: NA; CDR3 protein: CASSLTLAAVGSYF; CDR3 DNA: TGCGCCAGCAGCTTGACACTAGCGGCTGTGGGTTCGTACTTC
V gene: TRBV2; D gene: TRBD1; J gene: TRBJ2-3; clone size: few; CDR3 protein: CASSADRGITDTQYF; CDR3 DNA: TGTGCCAGCAGCGCAGACAGGGGAATCACAGATACGCAGTATTTT
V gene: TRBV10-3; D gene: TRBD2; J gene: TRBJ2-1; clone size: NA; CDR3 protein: CAIWTSGINEQFF; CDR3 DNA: TGTGCCATATGGACTAGCGGAATCAATGAGCAGTTCTTC